These T cell receptor beta chains were read from a single sample in a study of CD8+ T cells in alopecia areata. The assay was immunoSEQ multiplex PCR, and TCRdb's table has in-frame clones only and misses some. The table shows about 300,000 clones, with roughly 60% occurring only once. Sequencing used CD4+ T cells sorted from blood, obtained at week 24, from a patient treated with tofacitinib. These receptors were collected from a human donor with alopecia areata. Both conserved end residues are part of each CDR3. A D gene is named only where the DNA matches it firmly. Expanded clones are given a class, and other clones once, few, many or no size at all.

V	J	length	size	D	CDR3	DNA
TRBV7-9	TRBJ2-7	14	.	TRBD1	CASSLGQLPGEQYF	TGTGCCAGCAGCCTGGGACAGCTCCCGGGGGAGCAGTACTTC
TRBV5-1	TRBJ2-2	16	.	.	CASSLQAATNTGELFF	TGCGCCAGCAGCTTACAAGCGGCCACGAACACCGGGGAGCTGTTTTTT
TRBV19	TRBJ1-4	15	few	.	CASSTGTPAMAKLFF	TGTGCCAGTAGTACCGGGACACCCGCAATGGCAAAACTGTTTTTT
TRBV7-2	TRBJ1-6	15	few	TRBD1	CASISNRGTGSPLHF	TGTGCCAGCATATCCAACAGGGGGACCGGTTCACCCCTCCACTTT
TRBV18	TRBJ1-5	16	once	.	CASSPGTGNLNQPQHF	TGTGCCAGCTCACCAGGTACAGGTAATCTCAATCAGCCCCAGCATTTT
TRBV13	TRBJ2-3	13	.	.	CASSFRTGDTQYF	TGTGCCAGCAGCTTCCGGACTGGAGATACGCAGTATTTT
TRBV11-2	TRBJ1-5	12	.	.	CASSRQLQPQHF	TGTGCCAGCAGCCGACAACTGCAGCCCCAGCATTTT
TRBV6-1	TRBJ2-4	16	once	TRBD2	CASSEWGGSSKNIQYF	TGTGCCAGCAGTGAATGGGGGGGGTCGAGCAAAAACATTCAGTACTTC
TRBV5-1	TRBJ2-5	14	few	.	CASSPRDIQETQYF	TGCGCCAGCAGCCCCCGAGACATTCAAGAGACCCAGTACTTC
TRBV28	TRBJ1-1	13	.	.	CASSLEGGSEAFF	TGTGCCAGCAGTTTAGAAGGCGGGTCTGAAGCTTTCTTT
TRBV6-5	TRBJ1-6	16	.	TRBD1	CASSYAGQGQRSPLHF	TGTGCCAGCAGTTACGCTGGACAGGGACAGCGGTCACCCCTCCACTTT
TRBV4-1	TRBJ2-7	14	.	TRBD2	CASSLRGENYEQYF	TGCGCCAGCAGCCTCCGGGGGGAGAACTACGAGCAGTACTTC
TRBV15	TRBJ2-1	14	.	.	CATSRGEQGSEQFF	TGTGCCACCAGCAGAGGGGAACAGGGTAGTGAGCAGTTCTTC
TRBV30	TRBJ1-5	13	.	.	CAWSAGLNQPQHF	TGTGCCTGGAGTGCGGGACTCAATCAGCCCCAGCATTTT
TRBV4-3	TRBJ2-7	13	.	.	CASSQDMRYQQYF	TGCGCCAGCAGCCAAGATATGAGGTACCAGCAGTACTTC
TRBV30	TRBJ2-7	13	.	TRBD1	CAWSNYWDSEQYF	TGTGCCTGGAGTAATTATTGGGACAGCGAGCAGTACTTC
TRBV30	TRBJ1-2	14	.	TRBD1	CAWSRDRGRYGYTF	TGTGCCTGGAGCCGGGACAGGGGCCGGTATGGCTACACCTTC
TRBV6-1	TRBJ2-5	14	.	TRBD1	CASGSGGQGETQYF	TGTGCCAGCGGTTCAGGGGGCCAGGGAGAGACCCAGTACTTC
TRBV4-2	TRBJ2-4	15	.	TRBD2	CASSQGTRGSPSQYF	TGTGCCAGCAGCCAAGGGACTAGGGGCTCCCCAAGTCAGTACTTC
TRBV28	TRBJ2-7	12	.	.	CASSLSIYEQYF	TGTGCCAGCAGTTTATCTATCTACGAGCAGTACTTC
TRBV5-4	TRBJ2-3	15	.	.	CASSTNPQGTDTQYF	TGTGCCAGCAGCACAAACCCGCAGGGGACAGATACGCAGTATTTT
TRBV7-2	TRBJ2-1	15	.	.	CASSSGGSSYNEQFF	TGTGCCAGCAGCTCCGGGGGCTCTTCCTACAATGAGCAGTTCTTC
TRBV7-9	TRBJ1-3	14	few	.	CASSPRDAGNTIYF	TGTGCCAGCAGCCCGCGGGACGCTGGAAACACCATATATTTT
TRBV30	TRBJ1-3	11	.	.	CAWISVNTIYF	TGTGCCTGGATAAGCGTAAACACCATATATTTT
TRBV6-1	TRBJ2-2	17	.	.	CASSVEVGLSRTGELFF	TGTGCCAGCAGTGTAGAGGTGGGACTTTCACGCACCGGGGAGCTGTTTTTT
TRBV5-4	TRBJ1-2	13	few	.	CASSLEQITDYTF	TGTGCCAGCAGCTTGGAACAAATAACGGACTACACCTTC
TRBV14	TRBJ1-1	14	.	.	CASSHHPRATEAFF	TGTGCCAGCAGCCACCATCCCAGGGCCACTGAAGCTTTCTTT
TRBV7-2	TRBJ2-7	14	.	TRBD2	CASSSRGGVYEQYF	TGTGCCAGCAGCTCCCGCGGGGGGGTTTACGAGCAGTACTTC
TRBV30	TRBJ1-1	13	once	.	CAWTPPVRTEAFF	TGTGCCTGGACCCCACCGGTGCGCACTGAAGCTTTCTTT
TRBV9	TRBJ1-2	13	.	.	CASSGPSEDGYTF	TGTGCCAGCAGCGGACCCTCTGAGGATGGCTACACCTTC
TRBV9	TRBJ2-1	17	.	TRBD1	CASSVGDRTNSYNEQFF	TGTGCCAGCAGCGTAGGGGACAGAACCAACTCCTACAATGAGCAGTTCTTC
TRBV7-2	TRBJ1-5	12	few	.	CASSFLDQPQHF	TGTGCCAGCAGCTTCCTGGATCAGCCCCAGCATTTT
TRBV30	TRBJ1-2	15	.	.	CAWSVKGQGGYGYTF	TGTGCCTGGAGTGTAAAGGGGCAGGGCGGCTATGGCTACACCTTC
TRBV5-4	TRBJ2-5	14	.	TRBD1	CASSSGQTGETQYF	TGTGCCAGCTCATCGGGACAGACGGGAGAGACCCAGTACTTC
TRBV5-1	TRBJ2-1	15	.	TRBD1	CASSLGGRGQNEQFF	TGCGCCAGCAGCTTGGGTGGCAGGGGGCAAAATGAGCAGTTCTTC
TRBV7-2	TRBJ2-1	14	.	.	CASSLISLYNEQFF	TGTGCCAGCAGCTTAATTTCGCTCTACAATGAGCAGTTCTTC
TRBV7-9	TRBJ2-7	14	.	.	CASSQTTYMGEQYF	TGTGCCAGCAGCCAAACCACCTACATGGGGGAGCAGTACTTC
TRBV28	TRBJ1-5	12	.	.	CASSPFAGPQHF	TGTGCCAGCAGCCCCTTTGCCGGGCCCCAGCATTTT
TRBV29-1	TRBJ2-3	14	.	TRBD2	CSVEGGRGADTQYF	TGCAGCGTTGAAGGCGGGCGGGGGGCAGATACGCAGTATTTT
TRBV29-1	TRBJ2-3	12	few	.	CSPLVGRDTQYF	TGCAGCCCGTTAGTCGGTCGGGATACGCAGTATTTT
TRBV18	TRBJ2-5	11	few	.	CASSLQETQYF	TGTGCCAGCTCACTACAAGAGACCCAGTACTTC
TRBV18	TRBJ2-5	18	.	TRBD2	CASSPKARTSGHQETQYF	TGTGCCAGCTCACCAAAAGCTAGGACTAGCGGGCACCAAGAGACCCAGTACTTC
TRBV6-5	TRBJ2-5	14	.	TRBD2	CASSLGLAVETQYF	TGTGCCAGCAGCCTGGGACTAGCGGTGGAGACCCAGTACTTC
TRBV20-1	TRBJ1-2	10	.	.	CSAREGYHTF	TGCAGTGCCCGTGAGGGGTACCACACCTTC
TRBV5-1	TRBJ2-5	13	.	TRBD1	CASSWKGADTQYF	TGCGCCAGCAGCTGGAAGGGGGCGGACACCCAGTACTTC
TRBV29-1	TRBJ2-3	14	.	.	CSVESQAPTDTQYF	TGCAGCGTTGAATCTCAGGCCCCCACAGATACGCAGTATTTT
TRBV5-6	TRBJ2-7	19	.	TRBD1	CASSSLGGRDRGPLGEQYF	TGTGCCAGCAGCAGCTTAGGCGGTCGGGACAGGGGGCCATTGGGCGAGCAGTACTTC
TRBV2	TRBJ2-5	13	.	TRBD1	CASKADRQETQYF	TGTGCCAGCAAAGCGGACAGGCAAGAGACCCAGTACTTC
TRBV9	TRBJ2-3	15	.	.	CASSVDGDSTDTQYF	TGTGCCAGCAGCGTAGATGGAGATAGCACAGATACGCAGTATTTT
TRBV28	TRBJ2-4	15	.	TRBD1	CASSLTGQGENIQYF	TGTGCCAGCAGTTTAACGGGACAGGGGGAAAACATTCAGTACTTC
TRBV7-2	TRBJ2-7	13	many	TRBD2	CASSRGGGYEQYF	TGTGCCAGCAGCCGGGGGGGCGGGTACGAGCAGTACTTC
TRBV29-1	TRBJ1-1	13	.	.	CSVGFRRNTEAFF	TGCAGCGTTGGTTTTCGACGGAACACTGAAGCTTTCTTT
TRBV4-1	TRBJ2-2	18	.	.	CASSQSHRKGGMTGELFF	TGCGCCAGCAGCCAATCCCACCGGAAAGGGGGAATGACCGGGGAGCTGTTTTTT
TRBV20-1	TRBJ2-7	11	.	.	CSASLRGEQYF	TGCAGTGCTAGCTTACGCGGCGAGCAGTACTTC
TRBV7-9	TRBJ2-1	15	.	TRBD2	CASSSLAGAYNEQFF	TGTGCCAGCAGCTCACTAGCGGGGGCCTACAATGAGCAGTTCTTC